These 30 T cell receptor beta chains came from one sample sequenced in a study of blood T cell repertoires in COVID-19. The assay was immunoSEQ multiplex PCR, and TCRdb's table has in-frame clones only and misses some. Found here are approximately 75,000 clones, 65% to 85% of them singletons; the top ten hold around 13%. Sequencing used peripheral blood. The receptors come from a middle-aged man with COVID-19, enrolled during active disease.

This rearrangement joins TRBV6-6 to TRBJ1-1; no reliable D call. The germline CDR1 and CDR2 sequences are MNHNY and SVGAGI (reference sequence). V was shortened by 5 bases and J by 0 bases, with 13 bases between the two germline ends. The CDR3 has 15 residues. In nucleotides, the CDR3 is TGTGCCAGCAGTGGTCGAGACGGGGTGAACACTGAAGCTTTCTTT. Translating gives CASSGRDGVNTEAFF.

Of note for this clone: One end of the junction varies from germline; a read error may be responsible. Here the CDR3 DNA reads TGTGCCAGCAGTGTCACAGGGGGCTTGAAACATTCACTCCACTTC. Amino acids: CASSVTGGLKHSLHF. V gene TRBV28 combines with J gene TRBJ2-4; TRBD1 aligns across 9 bases. The CDR3 has 15 residues. Germline V gives CDR1 MDHEN, CDR2 SYDVKM.

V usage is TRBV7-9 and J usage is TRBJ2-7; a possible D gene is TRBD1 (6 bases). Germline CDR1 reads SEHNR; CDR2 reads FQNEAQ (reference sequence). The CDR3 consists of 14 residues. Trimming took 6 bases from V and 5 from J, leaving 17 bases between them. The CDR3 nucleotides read TGTGCCAGCAGTGGTGGGGGCCTCTGGGACGAGCAGTACTTC. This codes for CASSGGGLWDEQYF. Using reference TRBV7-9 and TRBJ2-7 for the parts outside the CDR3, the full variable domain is DTGVSQNPRHKITKRGQNVTFRCDPISEHNRLYWYRQTLGQGPEFLTYFQNEAQLEKSRLLSDRFSAERPKGSFSTLEIQRTEQGDSAMYLCASSGGGLWDEQYFGPGTRLTVT.

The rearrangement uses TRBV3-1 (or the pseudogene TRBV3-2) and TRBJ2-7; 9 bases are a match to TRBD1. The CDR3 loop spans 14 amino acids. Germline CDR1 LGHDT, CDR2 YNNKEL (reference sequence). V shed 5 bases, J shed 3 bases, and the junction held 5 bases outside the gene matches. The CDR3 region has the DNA TGTGCCAGCAGCAAAAGACAGGGGGACTACGAGCAGTACTTC. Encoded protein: CASSKRQGDYEQYF.

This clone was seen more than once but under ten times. CDR3 nucleotide sequence: TGTGCCTGGAGTGTACTAGCGGGTCAAGGGACAGATACGCAGTATTTT. It codes for CAWSVLAGQGTDTQYF. V and J are TRBV30 and TRBJ2-3, with 9 bases fitting TRBD2. Trimming at V came to 0 bases and at J to 3 bases, leaving 7 bases not matched to a gene. The CDR3 extends over 16 amino acids. The germline CDR1 and CDR2 sequences are GTSNPN and SVGIG (reference sequence).

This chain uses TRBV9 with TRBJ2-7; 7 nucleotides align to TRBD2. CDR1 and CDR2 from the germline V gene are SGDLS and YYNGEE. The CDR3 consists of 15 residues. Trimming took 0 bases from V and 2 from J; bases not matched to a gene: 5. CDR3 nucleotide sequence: TGTGCCAGCAGCGTAGCTACGGGGGGAGCCTACGAGCAGTACTTC. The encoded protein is CASSVATGGAYEQYF.

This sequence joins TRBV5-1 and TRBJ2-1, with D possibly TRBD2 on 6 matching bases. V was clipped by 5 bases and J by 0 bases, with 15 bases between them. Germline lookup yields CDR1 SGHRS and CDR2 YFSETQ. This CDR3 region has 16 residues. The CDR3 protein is CASSRQAGHSYNEQFF. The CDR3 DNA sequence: TGCGCCAGCAGTCGTCAAGCGGGTCACTCCTACAATGAGCAGTTCTTC.

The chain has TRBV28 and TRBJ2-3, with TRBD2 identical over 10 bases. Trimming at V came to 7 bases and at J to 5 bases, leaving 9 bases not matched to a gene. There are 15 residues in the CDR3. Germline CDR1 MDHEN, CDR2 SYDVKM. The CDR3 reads CASTPSGRLGDTQYF. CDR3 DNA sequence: TGTGCCAGCACCCCTAGCGGGAGATTGGGAGATACGCAGTATTTT. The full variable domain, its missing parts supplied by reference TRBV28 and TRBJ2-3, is DVKVTQSSRYLVKRTGEKVFLECVQDMDHENMFWYRQDPGLGLRLIYFSYDVKMKEKGDIPEGYSVSREKKERFSLILESASTNQTSMYLCASTPSGRLGDTQYFGPGTRLTVL.

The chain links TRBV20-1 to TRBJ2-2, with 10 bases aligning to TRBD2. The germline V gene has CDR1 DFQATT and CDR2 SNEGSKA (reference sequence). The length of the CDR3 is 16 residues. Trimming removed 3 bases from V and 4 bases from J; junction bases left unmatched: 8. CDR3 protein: CSASRGSGRSTGELFF. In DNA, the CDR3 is TGCAGTGCTAGTCGAGGTAGCGGGAGGTCCACCGGGGAGCTGTTTTTT.

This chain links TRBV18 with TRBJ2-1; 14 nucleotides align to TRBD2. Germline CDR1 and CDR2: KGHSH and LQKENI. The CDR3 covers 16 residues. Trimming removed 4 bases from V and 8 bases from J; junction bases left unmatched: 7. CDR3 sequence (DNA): TGTGCCAGCTCACAAGGACTAGCGGGAGGCCCTCATGAGCAGTTCTTC. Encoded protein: CASSQGLAGGPHEQFF.

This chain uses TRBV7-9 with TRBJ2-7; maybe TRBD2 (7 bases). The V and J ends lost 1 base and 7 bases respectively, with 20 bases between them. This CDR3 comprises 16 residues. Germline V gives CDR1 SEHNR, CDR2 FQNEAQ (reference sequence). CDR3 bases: TGTGCCAGCAGCTTAGGGACTAGGGGGGTCTCTGGAGAGCAGTACTTC. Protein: CASSLGTRGVSGEQYF.

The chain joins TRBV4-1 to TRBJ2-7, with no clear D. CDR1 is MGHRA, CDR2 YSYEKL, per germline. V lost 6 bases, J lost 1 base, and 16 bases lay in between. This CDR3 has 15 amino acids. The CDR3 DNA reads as TGCGCCAGCAGAAAAACAGAGACCGTTTCCTACGAGCAGTACTTC. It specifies CASRKTETVSYEQYF.

CDR3 sequence: CSVSSGRTDTQYF. The CDR3 region has the DNA TGCAGCGTCTCTAGCGGGCGCACAGATACGCAGTATTTT. V gene TRBV29-1 combines with J gene TRBJ2-3; 8 nucleotides line up with TRBD2. V gave up 6 bases and J gave up 1 base; unmatched junction bases: 3. Germline-derived CDR1 and CDR2 are SQVTM and ANQGSEA. The CDR3 runs 13 residues.

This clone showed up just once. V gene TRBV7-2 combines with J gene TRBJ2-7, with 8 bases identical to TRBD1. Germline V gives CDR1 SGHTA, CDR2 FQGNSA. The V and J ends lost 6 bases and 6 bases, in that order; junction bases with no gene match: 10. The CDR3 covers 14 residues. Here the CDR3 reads CASRHYDRGVEQYF. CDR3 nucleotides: TGTGCCAGCAGGCACTACGACAGGGGTGTCGAGCAGTACTTC.

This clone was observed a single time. For the CDR3, the DNA is TGTGCCACCAGTGATGTACCCGCGGGCAGGCCTGGGGCCAACGTCCTGACTTTC. This translates into CATSDVPAGRPGANVLTF. V is TRBV24-1 and J is TRBJ2-6, with D perhaps TRBD2 (5 bases). The CDR3 length is 18 residues. V lost 3 bases to trimming and J lost 2 bases, with 16 bases between them. Per germline, CDR1 KGHDR and CDR2 SFDVKD.

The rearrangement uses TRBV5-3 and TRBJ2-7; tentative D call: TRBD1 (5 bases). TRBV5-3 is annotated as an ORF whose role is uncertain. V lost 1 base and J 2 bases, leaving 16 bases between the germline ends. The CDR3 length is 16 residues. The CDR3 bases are TGTGCCAGAAGCTTGATGGCAGGGAAGTATCCCTACGAGCAGTACTTC. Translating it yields CARSLMAGKYPYEQYF.

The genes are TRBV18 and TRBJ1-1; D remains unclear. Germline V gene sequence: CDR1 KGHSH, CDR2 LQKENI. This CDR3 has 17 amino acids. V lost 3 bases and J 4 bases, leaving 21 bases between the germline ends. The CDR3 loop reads CASSPSSSSLGGTEAFF. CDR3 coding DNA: TGTGCCAGCTCACCTAGTTCTAGCAGCCTCGGAGGCACTGAAGCTTTCTTT.

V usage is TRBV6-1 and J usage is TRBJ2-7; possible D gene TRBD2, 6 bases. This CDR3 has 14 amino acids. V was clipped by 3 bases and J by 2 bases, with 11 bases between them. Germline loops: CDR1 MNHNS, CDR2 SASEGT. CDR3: CASSERLATYEQYF. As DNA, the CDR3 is TGTGCCAGCAGTGAGAGGCTAGCGACCTACGAGCAGTACTTC.

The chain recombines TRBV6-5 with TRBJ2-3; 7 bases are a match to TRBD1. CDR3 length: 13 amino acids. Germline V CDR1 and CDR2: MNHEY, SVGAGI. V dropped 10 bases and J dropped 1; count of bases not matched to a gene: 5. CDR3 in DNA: TGTGCCACTGCCCAGGGGGGCACAGATACGCAGTATTTT. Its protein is CATAQGGTDTQYF.

The CDR3 spells CASSLGAGPREQYF. The CDR3 DNA is TGTGCCAGCAGCTTAGGGGCAGGGCCCCGTGAGCAGTACTTC. The V and J genes are TRBV7-9 and TRBJ2-7; weak D call: TRBD1 (5 bases). CDR1 and CDR2 (germline): SEHNR, FQNEAQ (reference sequence). This CDR3 is built from 14 residues. V lost 1 base, J lost 7 bases, and 14 bases lay in between.

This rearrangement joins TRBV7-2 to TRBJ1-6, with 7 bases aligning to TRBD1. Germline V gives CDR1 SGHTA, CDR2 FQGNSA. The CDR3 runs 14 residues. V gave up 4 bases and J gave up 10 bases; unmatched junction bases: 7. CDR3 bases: TGTGCCAGCAGCTCCAGACAGGGTTACTCACCCCTCCACTTT. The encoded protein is CASSSRQGYSPLHF.

This CDR3 is CASSPGQGARFNYGYTF. The CDR3 nucleotides are TGCGCCAGCAGCCCGGGACAGGGGGCGCGTTTTAACTATGGCTACACCTTC. V is TRBV5-1 and J is TRBJ1-2, with 12 bases aligning to TRBD1. V dropped 4 bases and J dropped 1; count of bases not matched to a gene: 8. Germline-derived CDR1 and CDR2 are SGHRS and YFSETQ. The CDR3 is 17 amino acids.

This CDR3 reads CASTPGQGRNEQYF. CDR3 in DNA: TGTGCCAGCACTCCTGGACAGGGTAGGAACGAGCAGTACTTC. This chain connects TRBV2 to TRBJ2-7, with TRBD1 matching 8 bases. With V trimmed by 7 bases and J by 5 bases, 10 bases remained unmatched. CDR1 and CDR2 from the germline V gene are SNHLY and FYNNEI. CDR3 length equals 14 residues. The variable domain in full, completed from reference TRBV2 and TRBJ2-7, reads EPEVTQTPSHQVTQMGQEVILRCVPISNHLYFYWYRQILGQKVEFLVSFYNNEISEKSEIFDDQFSVERPDGSNFTLKIRSTKLEDSAMYFCASTPGQGRNEQYFGPGTRLTVT.

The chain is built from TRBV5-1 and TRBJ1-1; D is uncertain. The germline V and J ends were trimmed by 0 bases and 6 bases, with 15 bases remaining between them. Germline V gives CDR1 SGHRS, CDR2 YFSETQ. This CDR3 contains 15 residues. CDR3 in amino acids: CASSLASTGKAEAFF. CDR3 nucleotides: TGCGCCAGCAGCTTGGCCTCGACGGGGAAGGCTGAAGCTTTCTTT. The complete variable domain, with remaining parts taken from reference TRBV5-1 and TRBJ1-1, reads KAGVTQTPRYLIKTRGQQVTLSCSPISGHRSVSWYQQTPGQGLQFLFEYFSETQRNKGNFPGRFSGRQFSNSRSEMNVSTLELGDSALYLCASSLASTGKAEAFFGQGTRLTVV.

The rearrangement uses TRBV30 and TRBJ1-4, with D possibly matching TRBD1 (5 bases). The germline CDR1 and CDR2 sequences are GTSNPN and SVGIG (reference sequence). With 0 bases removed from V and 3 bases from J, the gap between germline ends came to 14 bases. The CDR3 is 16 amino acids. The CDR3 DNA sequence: TGTGCCTGGAGTGTAAAGGCGGGGCAGGCTAATGAAAAACTGTTTTTT. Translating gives CAWSVKAGQANEKLFF.

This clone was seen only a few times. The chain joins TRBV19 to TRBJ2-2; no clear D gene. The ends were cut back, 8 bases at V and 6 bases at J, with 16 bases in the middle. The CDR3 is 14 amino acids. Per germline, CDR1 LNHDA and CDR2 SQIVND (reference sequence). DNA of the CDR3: TGTGCCAGTTCGGCATACCTAGACGCCGGGGAGCTGTTTTTT. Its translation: CASSAYLDAGELFF.

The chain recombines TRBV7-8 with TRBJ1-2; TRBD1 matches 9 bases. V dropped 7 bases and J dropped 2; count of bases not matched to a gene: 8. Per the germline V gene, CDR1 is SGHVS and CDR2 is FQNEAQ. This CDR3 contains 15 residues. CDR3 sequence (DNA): TGTGCCAGCACCCGAAAGACAGGGGGAAACTATGGCTACACCTTC. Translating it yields CASTRKTGGNYGYTF. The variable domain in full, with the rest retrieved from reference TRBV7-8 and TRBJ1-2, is GAGVSQSPRYKVAKRGQDVALRCDPISGHVSLFWYQQALGQGPEFLTYFQNEAQLDKSGLPSDRFFAERPEGSVSTLKIQRTQQEDSAVYLCASTRKTGGNYGYTFGSGTRLTVV.

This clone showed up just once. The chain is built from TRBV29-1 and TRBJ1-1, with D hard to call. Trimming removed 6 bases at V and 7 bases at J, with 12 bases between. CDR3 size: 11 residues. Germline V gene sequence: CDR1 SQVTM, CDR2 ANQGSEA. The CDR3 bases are TGCAGCGTCGACCCTTCAGGTGAAGCTTTCTTT. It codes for CSVDPSGEAFF.

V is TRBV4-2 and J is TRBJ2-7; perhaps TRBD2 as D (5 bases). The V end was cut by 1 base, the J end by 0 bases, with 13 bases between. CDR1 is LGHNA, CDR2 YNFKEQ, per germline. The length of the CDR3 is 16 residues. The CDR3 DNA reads TGTGCCAGCAGCCAAGCTGCGGGTTTAAACTCCTACGAGCAGTACTTC. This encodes CASSQAAGLNSYEQYF.

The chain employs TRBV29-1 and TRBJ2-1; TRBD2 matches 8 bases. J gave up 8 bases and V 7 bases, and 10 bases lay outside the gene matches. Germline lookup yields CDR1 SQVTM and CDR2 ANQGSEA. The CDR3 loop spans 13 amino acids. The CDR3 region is CSASPGTRDEQFF. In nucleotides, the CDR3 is TGCAGCGCCAGCCCCGGGACTAGAGATGAGCAGTTCTTC.